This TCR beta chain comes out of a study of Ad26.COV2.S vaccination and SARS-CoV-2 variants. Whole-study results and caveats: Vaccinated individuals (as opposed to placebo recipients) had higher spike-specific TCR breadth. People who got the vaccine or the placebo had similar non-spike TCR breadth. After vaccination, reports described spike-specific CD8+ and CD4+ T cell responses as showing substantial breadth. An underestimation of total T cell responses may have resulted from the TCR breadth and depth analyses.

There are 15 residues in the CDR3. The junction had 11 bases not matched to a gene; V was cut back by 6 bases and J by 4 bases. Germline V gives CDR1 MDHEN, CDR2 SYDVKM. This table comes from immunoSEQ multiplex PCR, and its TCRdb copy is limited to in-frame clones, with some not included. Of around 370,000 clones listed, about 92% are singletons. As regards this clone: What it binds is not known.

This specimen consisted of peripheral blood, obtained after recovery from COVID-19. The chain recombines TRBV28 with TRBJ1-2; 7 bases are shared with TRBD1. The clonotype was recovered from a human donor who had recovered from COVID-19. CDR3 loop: CASSSPGGNFYGYTF. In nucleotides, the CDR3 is TGTGCCAGCAGCAGCCCAGGGGGGAACTTCTATGGCTACACCTTC.